These T cell receptor beta chains were read from a single sample in a study of blood T cell repertoires in COVID-19. Sequencing was performed with immunoSEQ multiplex PCR; in TCRdb, only in-frame clones are kept and a portion is missing. The data contain about 97,000 clones, around 87% of them singletons. The source material was peripheral blood. The receptor set was obtained from a woman aged 30 to 39 with acute or convalescent COVID-19. Both conserved end residues are part of each CDR3. The order of the fields is CDR3 protein, CDR3 DNA, V gene, D gene, clone size, J gene. The D gene is left open where the match is weak. Clone size is shown for a subset of rows, as once, few, many or a class of expanded clone.

CASSQDEGIYGANVLTF | TGCGCCAGCAGCCAAGACGAGGGAATCTATGGGGCCAACGTCCTGACTTTC | TRBV4-1 | NA | NA | TRBJ2-6
CAISESGGTVPYEQYF | TGTGCCATCAGTGAGTCTGGTGGGACAGTTCCCTACGAGCAGTACTTC | TRBV10-3 | TRBD1 | NA | TRBJ2-7
CASSQEWAGGAHEQYF | TGTGCCAGCAGCCAAGAATGGGCGGGGGGGGCCCACGAGCAGTACTTC | TRBV14 | TRBD2 | NA | TRBJ2-7
CASSRAVDYGYTF | TGTGCCAGCAGCCGAGCTGTCGACTATGGCTACACCTTC | TRBV13 | NA | NA | TRBJ1-2
CASSPDRGFYEQYF | TGTGCCAGCAGCCCGGACAGGGGGTTCTACGAGCAGTACTTC | TRBV14 | TRBD1 | few | TRBJ2-7
CASSLEGQGAGDEQYF | TGCGCCAGCAGCTTGGAGGGACAGGGGGCTGGGGACGAGCAGTACTTC | TRBV5-1 | TRBD1 | once | TRBJ2-7
CASSLVPGSNYGYTF | TGTGCCAGCAGCTTAGTTCCGGGGTCTAACTATGGCTACACCTTC | TRBV7-9 | NA | NA | TRBJ1-2
CSVNLGTDTQYF | TGCAGCGTTAACCTAGGCACAGATACGCAGTATTTT | TRBV29-1 | NA | NA | TRBJ2-3
CASSQVGGRGGYTF | TGTGCCAGCAGTCAAGTCGGGGGGAGAGGAGGCTACACCTTC | TRBV25-1 | NA | once | TRBJ1-2
CASSLGQGRENYGYTF | TGCGCCAGCAGCTTGGGGCAGGGGCGCGAGAACTATGGCTACACCTTC | TRBV5-1 | NA | NA | TRBJ1-2
CAWRGRLTDTQYF | TGTGCCTGGAGGGGGCGGCTCACAGATACGCAGTATTTT | TRBV30 | NA | NA | TRBJ2-3
CASSQDPGLSSYEQYF | TGTGCCAGCAGCCAAGATCCGGGATTAAGCTCCTACGAGCAGTACTTC | TRBV4-2 | NA | NA | TRBJ2-7
CASSQDRGPAEAFF | TGTGCCAGCAGCCAGGACAGGGGTCCGGCTGAAGCTTTCTTT | TRBV5-4 | TRBD1 | NA | TRBJ1-1
CASSIEGRGYDEQYF | TGTGCCAGTAGTATAGAGGGCAGGGGGTACGACGAGCAGTACTTC | TRBV19 | TRBD1 | NA | TRBJ2-7
CASSLRVDEQFF | TGTGCCAGCAGTTTACGGGTTGATGAGCAGTTCTTC | TRBV12-3/TRBV12-4 | NA | once | TRBJ2-1
CASSLAGTGGAIDGYTF | TGTGCCAGCAGTTTGGCCGGGACAGGGGGCGCAATCGATGGCTACACCTTC | TRBV28 | TRBD1 | NA | TRBJ1-2
CASSLAGISVDNEQFF | TGCGCCAGCAGCTTGGCGGGAATCTCAGTCGACAATGAGCAGTTCTTC | TRBV5-1 | NA | NA | TRBJ2-1
CASGDLQGAWLDGYTF | TGCGCCAGCGGGGACTTACAGGGGGCCTGGCTAGATGGCTACACCTTC | TRBV10-2 | TRBD1 | NA | TRBJ1-2
CASSLVAEFNYGYTF | TGTGCCAGCAGCTTAGTTGCAGAATTTAACTATGGCTACACCTTC | TRBV7-9 | NA | few | TRBJ1-2
CASSTTLNTEAFF | TGTGCCAGCAGTACCACTTTGAACACTGAAGCTTTCTTT | TRBV2 | NA | once | TRBJ1-1
CASSPGDRGHTIYF | TGTGCCAGCAGCCCCGGAGACAGGGGGCACACCATATATTTT | TRBV11-3 | TRBD1 | NA | TRBJ1-3
CASSLEDRGRAFF | TGTGCCAGCAGCTTAGAGGACAGGGGGCGGGCTTTCTTT | TRBV7-6 | TRBD1 | once | TRBJ1-1
CAISQITPDRNIYEQYF | TGTGCCATCAGCCAGATAACTCCGGACAGGAATATCTACGAGCAGTACTTC | TRBV10-3 | TRBD1 | NA | TRBJ2-7
CASSQDNGQNEKLFF | TGTGCCAGCAGCCAAGATAATGGTCAGAATGAAAAACTGTTTTTT | TRBV4-2 | NA | NA | TRBJ1-4
CASSLAAGFTYEQYF | TGTGCCAGCAGCTTAGCTGCCGGGTTCACCTACGAGCAGTACTTC | TRBV7-9 | NA | NA | TRBJ2-7
CASSLPGLASYNEQFF | TGTGCCAGCAGCCTACCGGGACTAGCTTCCTACAATGAGCAGTTCTTC | TRBV3-1/TRBV3-2 | TRBD2 | NA | TRBJ2-1
CASSLEQTPLHF | TGTGCCAGCAGCCTGGAACAGACACCCCTCCACTTT | TRBV2 | NA | once | TRBJ1-6
CASSFSEKLFF | TGTGCCAGCAGCTTCTCGGAAAAACTGTTTTTT | TRBV5-8 | NA | once | TRBJ1-4
CASSLAGSQRSNTEAFF | TGTGCCAGCAGCTTAGCGGGTAGCCAGAGGAGCAACACTGAAGCTTTCTTT | TRBV7-9 | NA | once | TRBJ1-1
CASSFSGGTDTQYF | TGTGCCAGCAGCTTCAGCGGAGGCACAGATACGCAGTATTTT | TRBV7-9 | NA | few | TRBJ2-3
CASSSPRGQGNGYTF | TGTGCCAGCAGTTCCCCCCGCGGACAGGGCAATGGCTACACCTTC | TRBV6-5 | TRBD1 | NA | TRBJ1-2
CASSTVQKNQPQHF | TGCGCCAGCAGTACCGTCCAGAAGAATCAGCCCCAGCATTTT | TRBV10-2 | NA | NA | TRBJ1-5
CASTLQSAGEQYF | TGTGCCAGCACGTTACAGTCTGCGGGCGAGCAGTACTTC | TRBV18 | NA | NA | TRBJ2-7
CASSFSMNTEAFF | TGCGCCAGCAGCTTTTCAATGAACACTGAAGCTTTCTTT | TRBV5-1 | NA | once | TRBJ1-1
CASSQTANYGYTF | TGTGCCAGCAGCCAAACAGCTAACTATGGCTACACCTTC | TRBV11-3 | NA | NA | TRBJ1-2